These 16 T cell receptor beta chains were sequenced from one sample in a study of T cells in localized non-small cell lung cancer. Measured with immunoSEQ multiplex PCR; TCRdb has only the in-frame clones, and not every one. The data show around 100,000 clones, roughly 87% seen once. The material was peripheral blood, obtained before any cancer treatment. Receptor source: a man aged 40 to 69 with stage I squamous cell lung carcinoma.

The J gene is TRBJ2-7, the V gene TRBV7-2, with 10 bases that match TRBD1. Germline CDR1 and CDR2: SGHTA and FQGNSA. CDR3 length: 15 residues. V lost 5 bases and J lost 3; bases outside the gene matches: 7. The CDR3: CASSRTTGGGYEQYF. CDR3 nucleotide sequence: TGTGCCAGCAGCCGTACGACAGGGGGCGGCTACGAGCAGTACTTC.

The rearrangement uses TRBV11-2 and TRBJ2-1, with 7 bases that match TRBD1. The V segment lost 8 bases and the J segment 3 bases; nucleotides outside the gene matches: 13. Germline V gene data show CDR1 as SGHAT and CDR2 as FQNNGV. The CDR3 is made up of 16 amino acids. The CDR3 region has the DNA TGTGCCAGCGCCGACCACCTCAGGACAGGCTACAATGAGCAGTTCTTC. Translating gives CASADHLRTGYNEQFF.

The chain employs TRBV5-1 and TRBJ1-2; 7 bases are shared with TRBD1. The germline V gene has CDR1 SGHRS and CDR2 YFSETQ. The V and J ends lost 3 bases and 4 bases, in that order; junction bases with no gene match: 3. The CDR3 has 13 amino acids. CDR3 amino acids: CASSSDRTYGYTF. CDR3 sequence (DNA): TGCGCCAGCAGCTCGGACAGGACCTATGGCTACACCTTC.

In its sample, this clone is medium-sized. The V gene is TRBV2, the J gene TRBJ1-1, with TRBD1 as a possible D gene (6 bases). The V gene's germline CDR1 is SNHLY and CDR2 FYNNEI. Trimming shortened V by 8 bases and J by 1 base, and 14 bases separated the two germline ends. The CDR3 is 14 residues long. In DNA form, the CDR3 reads TGTGCCAGCCAGGCAGGGGCAGAGAACACTGAAGCTTTCTTT. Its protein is CASQAGAENTEAFF.

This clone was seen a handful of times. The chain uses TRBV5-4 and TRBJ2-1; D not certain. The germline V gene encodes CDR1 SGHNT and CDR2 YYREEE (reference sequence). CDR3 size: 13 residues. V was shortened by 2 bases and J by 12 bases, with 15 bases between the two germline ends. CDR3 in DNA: TGTGCCAGCAGCTTCCACCAACGGGCCGGGCAGTTCTTC. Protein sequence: CASSFHQRAGQFF.

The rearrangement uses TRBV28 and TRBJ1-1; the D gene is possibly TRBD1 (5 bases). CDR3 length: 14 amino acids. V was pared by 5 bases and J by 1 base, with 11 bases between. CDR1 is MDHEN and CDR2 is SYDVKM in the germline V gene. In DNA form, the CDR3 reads TGTGCCAGCAGTCCTGGGGGGGGGAACACTGAAGCTTTCTTT. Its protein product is CASSPGGGNTEAFF.

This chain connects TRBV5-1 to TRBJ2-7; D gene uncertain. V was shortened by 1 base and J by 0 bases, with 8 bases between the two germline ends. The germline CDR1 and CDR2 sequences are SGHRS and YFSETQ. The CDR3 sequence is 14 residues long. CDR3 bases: TGCGCCAGCAGCTTGCCATCTAGCTCCTACGAGCAGTACTTC. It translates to CASSLPSSSYEQYF. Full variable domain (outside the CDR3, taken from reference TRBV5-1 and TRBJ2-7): KAGVTQTPRYLIKTRGQQVTLSCSPISGHRSVSWYQQTPGQGLQFLFEYFSETQRNKGNFPGRFSGRQFSNSRSEMNVSTLELGDSALYLCASSLPSSSYEQYFGPGTRLTVT.

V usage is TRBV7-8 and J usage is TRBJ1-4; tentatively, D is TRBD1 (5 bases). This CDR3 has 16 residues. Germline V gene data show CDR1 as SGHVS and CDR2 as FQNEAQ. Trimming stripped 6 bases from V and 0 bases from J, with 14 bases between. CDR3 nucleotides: TGTGCCAGCAGACTAAGGGACGGCGCAACTAATGAAAAACTGTTTTTT. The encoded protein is CASRLRDGATNEKLFF.

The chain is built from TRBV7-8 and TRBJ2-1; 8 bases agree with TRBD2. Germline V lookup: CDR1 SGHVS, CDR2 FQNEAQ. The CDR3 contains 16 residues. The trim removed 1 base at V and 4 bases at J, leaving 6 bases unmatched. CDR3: CASSLGEGTRYNEQFF. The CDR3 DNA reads TGTGCCAGCAGCTTAGGGGAGGGGACTAGGTACAATGAGCAGTTCTTC. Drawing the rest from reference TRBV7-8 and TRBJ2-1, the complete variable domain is GAGVSQSPRYKVAKRGQDVALRCDPISGHVSLFWYQQALGQGPEFLTYFQNEAQLDKSGLPSDRFFAERPEGSVSTLKIQRTQQEDSAVYLCASSLGEGTRYNEQFFGPGTRLTVL.

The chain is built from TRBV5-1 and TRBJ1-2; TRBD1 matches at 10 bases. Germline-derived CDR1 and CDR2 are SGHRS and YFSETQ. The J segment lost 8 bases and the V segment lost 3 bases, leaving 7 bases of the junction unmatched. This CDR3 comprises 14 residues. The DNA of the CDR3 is TGCGCCAGCAGCTCCGGGACAGGGGCAGACGGCTACACCTTC. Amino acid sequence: CASSSGTGADGYTF.

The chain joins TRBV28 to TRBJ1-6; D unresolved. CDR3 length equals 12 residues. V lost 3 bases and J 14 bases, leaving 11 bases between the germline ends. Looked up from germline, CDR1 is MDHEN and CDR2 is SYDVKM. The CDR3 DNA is TGTGCCAGCAGTTTGAAGGTTCAAACCCTCCACTTT. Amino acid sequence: CASSLKVQTLHF.

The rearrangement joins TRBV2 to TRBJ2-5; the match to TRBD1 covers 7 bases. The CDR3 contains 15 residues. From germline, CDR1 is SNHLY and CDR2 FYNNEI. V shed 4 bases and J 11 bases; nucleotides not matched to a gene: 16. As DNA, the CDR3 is TGTGCCAGCAGTGGGCTTCCCGGGACAGTGAGTACTCAGTACTTC. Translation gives CASSGLPGTVSTQYF. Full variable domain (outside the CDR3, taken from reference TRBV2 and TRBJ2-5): EPEVTQTPSHQVTQMGQEVILRCVPISNHLYFYWYRQILGQKVEFLVSFYNNEISEKSEIFDDQFSVERPDGSNFTLKIRSTKLEDSAMYFCASSGLPGTVSTQYFGPGTRLLVL.

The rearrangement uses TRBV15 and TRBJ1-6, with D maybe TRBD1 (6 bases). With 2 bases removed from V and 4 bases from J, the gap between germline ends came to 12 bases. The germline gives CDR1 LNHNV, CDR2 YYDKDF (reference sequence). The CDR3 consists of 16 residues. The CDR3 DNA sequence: TGTGCCACCAGCAGAACTAGGGGGGGATATAATTCACCCCTCCACTTT. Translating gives CATSRTRGGYNSPLHF.

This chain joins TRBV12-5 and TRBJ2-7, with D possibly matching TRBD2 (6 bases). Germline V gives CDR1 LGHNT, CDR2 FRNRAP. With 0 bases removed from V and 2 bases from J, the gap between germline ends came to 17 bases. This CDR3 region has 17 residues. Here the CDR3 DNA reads TGTGCTAGTGGTTTGGTACTCGGGGGAAGCCTACCCTACGAGCAGTACTTC. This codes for CASGLVLGGSLPYEQYF.

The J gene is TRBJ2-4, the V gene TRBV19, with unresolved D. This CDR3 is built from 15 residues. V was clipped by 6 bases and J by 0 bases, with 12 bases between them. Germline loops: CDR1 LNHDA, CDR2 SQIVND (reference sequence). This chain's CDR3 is CASRAVTVAKNIQYF. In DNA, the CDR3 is TGTGCCAGTAGGGCGGTGACCGTAGCCAAAAACATTCAGTACTTC.

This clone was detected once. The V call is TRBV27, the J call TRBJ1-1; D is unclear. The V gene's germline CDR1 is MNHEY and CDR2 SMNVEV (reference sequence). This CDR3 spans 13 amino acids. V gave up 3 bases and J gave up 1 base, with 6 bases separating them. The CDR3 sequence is CASSLRENTEAFF. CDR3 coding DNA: TGTGCCAGCAGTTTGAGAGAGAACACTGAAGCTTTCTTT.